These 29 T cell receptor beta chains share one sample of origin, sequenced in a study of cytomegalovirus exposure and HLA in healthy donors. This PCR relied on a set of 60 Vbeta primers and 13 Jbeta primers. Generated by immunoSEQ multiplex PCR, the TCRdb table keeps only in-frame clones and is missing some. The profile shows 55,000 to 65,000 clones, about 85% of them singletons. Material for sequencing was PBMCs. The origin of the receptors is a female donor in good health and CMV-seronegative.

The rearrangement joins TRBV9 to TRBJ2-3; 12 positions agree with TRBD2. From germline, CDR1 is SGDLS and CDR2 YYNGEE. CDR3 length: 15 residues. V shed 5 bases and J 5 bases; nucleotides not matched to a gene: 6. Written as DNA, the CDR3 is TGTGCCAGCAGACCTAGCGGGGGGGCGGGAGATACGCAGTATTTT. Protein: CASRPSGGAGDTQYF.

CDR3 loop: CASSRTEQETQYF. CDR3 nucleotides: TGTGCCAGCAGCCGGACAGAACAAGAGACCCAGTACTTC. The V call is TRBV5-4, the J call TRBJ2-5, with D perhaps TRBD1 (6 bases). V was clipped by 4 bases and J by 2 bases, with 9 bases between them. CDR1 is SGHNT, CDR2 YYREEE, per germline (reference sequence). The CDR3 loop spans 13 amino acids.

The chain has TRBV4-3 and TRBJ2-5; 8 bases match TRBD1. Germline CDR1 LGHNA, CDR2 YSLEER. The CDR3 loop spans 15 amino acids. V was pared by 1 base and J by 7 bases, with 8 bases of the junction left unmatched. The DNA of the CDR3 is TGCGCCAGCAGCCAAGGGACAGGGCTTGGGGGGACCCAGTACTTC. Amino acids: CASSQGTGLGGTQYF.

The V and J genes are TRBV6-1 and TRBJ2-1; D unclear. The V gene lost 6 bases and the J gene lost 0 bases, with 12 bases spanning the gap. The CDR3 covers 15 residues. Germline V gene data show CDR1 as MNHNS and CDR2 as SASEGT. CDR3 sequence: CASSPVLSSYNEQFF. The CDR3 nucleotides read TGTGCCAGCAGCCCCGTCCTAAGCTCCTACAATGAGCAGTTCTTC.

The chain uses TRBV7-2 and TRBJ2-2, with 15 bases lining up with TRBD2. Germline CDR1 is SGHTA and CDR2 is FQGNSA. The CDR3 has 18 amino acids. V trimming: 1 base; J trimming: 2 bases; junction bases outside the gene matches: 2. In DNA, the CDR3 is TGTGCCAGCAGCTTAGGGGGACTAGCGGGAGGAAACACCGGGGAGCTGTTTTTT. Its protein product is CASSLGGLAGGNTGELFF.

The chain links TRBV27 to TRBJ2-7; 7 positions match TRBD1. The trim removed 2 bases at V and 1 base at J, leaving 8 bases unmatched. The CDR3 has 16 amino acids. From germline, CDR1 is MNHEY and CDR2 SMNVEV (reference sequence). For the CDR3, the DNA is TGTGCCAGCAGTTTAAGACAGGGTCAGCAATCCTACGAGCAGTACTTC. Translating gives CASSLRQGQQSYEQYF.

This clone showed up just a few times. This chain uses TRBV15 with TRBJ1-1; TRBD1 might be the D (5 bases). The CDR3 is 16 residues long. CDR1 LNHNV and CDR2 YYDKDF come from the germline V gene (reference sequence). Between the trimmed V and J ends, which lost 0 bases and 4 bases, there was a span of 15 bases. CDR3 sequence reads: CATSRDPGEGFTEAFF. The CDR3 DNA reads TGTGCCACCAGCAGAGATCCGGGAGAGGGGTTCACTGAAGCTTTCTTT.

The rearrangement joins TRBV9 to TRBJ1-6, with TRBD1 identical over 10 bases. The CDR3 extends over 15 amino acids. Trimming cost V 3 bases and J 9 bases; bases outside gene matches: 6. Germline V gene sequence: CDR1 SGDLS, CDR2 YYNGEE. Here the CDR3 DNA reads TGTGCCAGCAGCGACTCCGGGACAGGGGTTTCACCCCTCCACTTT. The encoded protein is CASSDSGTGVSPLHF.

CDR3: CASSDLAGGETQYF. CDR3 coding DNA: TGTGCCAGCAGTGACCTAGCGGGGGGTGAGACCCAGTACTTC. This chain links TRBV2 with TRBJ2-5, with 11 bases lining up with TRBD2. Germline-derived CDR1 and CDR2 are SNHLY and FYNNEI. V trimming: 3 bases; J trimming: 5 bases; junction bases outside the gene matches: 2. The CDR3 has 14 residues. Full variable domain (missing parts from reference TRBV2 and TRBJ2-5): EPEVTQTPSHQVTQMGQEVILRCVPISNHLYFYWYRQILGQKVEFLVSFYNNEISEKSEIFDDQFSVERPDGSNFTLKIRSTKLEDSAMYFCASSDLAGGETQYFGPGTRLLVL.

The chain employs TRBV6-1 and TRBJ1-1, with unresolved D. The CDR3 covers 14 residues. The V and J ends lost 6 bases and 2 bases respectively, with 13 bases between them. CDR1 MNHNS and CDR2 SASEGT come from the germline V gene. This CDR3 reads CASSQEAANTEAFF. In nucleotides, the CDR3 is TGTGCCAGCAGCCAAGAGGCCGCTAACACTGAAGCTTTCTTT.

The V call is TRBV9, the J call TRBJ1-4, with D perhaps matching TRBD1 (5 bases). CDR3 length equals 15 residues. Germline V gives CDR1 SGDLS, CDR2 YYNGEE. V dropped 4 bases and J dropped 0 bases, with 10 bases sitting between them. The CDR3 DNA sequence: TGTGCCAGCAGCCAGGGCTTTGCAACTAATGAAAAACTGTTTTTT. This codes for CASSQGFATNEKLFF.

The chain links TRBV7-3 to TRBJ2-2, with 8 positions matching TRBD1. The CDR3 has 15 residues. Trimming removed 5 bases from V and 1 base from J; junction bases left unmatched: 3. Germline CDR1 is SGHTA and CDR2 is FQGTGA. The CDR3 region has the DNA TGTGCCAGCAGCCCGACAGGGGTGAACACCGGGGAGCTGTTTTTT. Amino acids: CASSPTGVNTGELFF. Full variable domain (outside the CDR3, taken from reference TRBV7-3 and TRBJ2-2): GAGVSQTPSNKVTEKGKYVELRCDPISGHTALYWYRQSLGQGPEFLIYFQGTGAADDSGLPNDRFFAVRPEGSVSTLKIQRTERGDSAVYLCASSPTGVNTGELFFGEGSRLTVL.

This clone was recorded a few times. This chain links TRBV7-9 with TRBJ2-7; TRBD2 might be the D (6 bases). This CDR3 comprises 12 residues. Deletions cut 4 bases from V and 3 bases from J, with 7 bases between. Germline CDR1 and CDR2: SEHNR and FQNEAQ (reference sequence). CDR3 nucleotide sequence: TGTGCCAGCAGCTCGGGGGACTACGAGCAGTACTTC. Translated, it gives CASSSGDYEQYF.

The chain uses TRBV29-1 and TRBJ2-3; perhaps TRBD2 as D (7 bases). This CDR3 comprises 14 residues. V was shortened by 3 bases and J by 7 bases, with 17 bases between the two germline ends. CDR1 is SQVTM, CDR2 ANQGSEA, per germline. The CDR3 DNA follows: TGCAGCGTTGATACGGGGGCGGGGGCTTATACGCAGTATTTT. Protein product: CSVDTGAGAYTQYF.

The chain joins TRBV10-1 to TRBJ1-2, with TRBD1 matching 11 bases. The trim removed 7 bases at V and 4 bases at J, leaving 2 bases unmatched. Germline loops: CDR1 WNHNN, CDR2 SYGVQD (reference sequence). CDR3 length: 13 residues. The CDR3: CASIGQGAYGYTF. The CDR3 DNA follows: TGCGCCAGCATTGGACAGGGGGCCTATGGCTACACCTTC.

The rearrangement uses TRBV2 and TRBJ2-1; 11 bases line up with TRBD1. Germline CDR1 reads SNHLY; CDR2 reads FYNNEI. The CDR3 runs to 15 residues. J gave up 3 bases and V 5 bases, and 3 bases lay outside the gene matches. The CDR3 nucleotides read TGTGCCAGCAGTTCGGGACAGGGGGTCTACAATGAGCAGTTCTTC. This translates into CASSSGQGVYNEQFF.

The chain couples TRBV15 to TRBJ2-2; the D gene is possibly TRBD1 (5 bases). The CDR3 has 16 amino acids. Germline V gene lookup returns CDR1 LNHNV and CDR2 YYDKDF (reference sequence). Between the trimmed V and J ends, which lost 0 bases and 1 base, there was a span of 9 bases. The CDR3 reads CATSREQGLNTGELFF. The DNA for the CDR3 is TGTGCCACCAGCAGAGAGCAGGGCTTGAACACCGGGGAGCTGTTTTTT.

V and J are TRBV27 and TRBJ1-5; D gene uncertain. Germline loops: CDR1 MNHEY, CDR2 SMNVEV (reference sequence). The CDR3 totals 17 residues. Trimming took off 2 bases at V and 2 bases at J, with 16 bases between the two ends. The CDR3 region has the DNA TGTGCCAGCAGTTTAACCGGCGGGGAGTACGGCAATCAGCCCCAGCATTTT. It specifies CASSLTGGEYGNQPQHF.

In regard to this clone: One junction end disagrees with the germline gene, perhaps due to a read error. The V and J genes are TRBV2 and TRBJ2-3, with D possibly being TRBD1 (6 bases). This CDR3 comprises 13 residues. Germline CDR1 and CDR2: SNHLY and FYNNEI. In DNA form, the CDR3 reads TGTGCCAGCAAAATCTCAGAGGGGGACCGCCCGGATTTT. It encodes CASKISEGDRPDF.

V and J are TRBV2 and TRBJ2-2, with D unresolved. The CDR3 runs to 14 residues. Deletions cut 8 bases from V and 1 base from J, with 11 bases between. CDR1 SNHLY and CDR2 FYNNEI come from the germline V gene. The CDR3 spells CASFGGLNTGELFF. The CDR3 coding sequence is TGTGCCAGCTTTGGCGGATTGAACACCGGGGAGCTGTTTTTT.

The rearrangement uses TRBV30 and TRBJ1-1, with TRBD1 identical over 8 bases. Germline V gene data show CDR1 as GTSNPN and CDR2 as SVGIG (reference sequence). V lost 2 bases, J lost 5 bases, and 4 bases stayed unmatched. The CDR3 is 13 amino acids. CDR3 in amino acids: CAWSQGARTEAFF. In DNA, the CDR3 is TGTGCCTGGAGTCAGGGGGCGCGAACTGAAGCTTTCTTT.

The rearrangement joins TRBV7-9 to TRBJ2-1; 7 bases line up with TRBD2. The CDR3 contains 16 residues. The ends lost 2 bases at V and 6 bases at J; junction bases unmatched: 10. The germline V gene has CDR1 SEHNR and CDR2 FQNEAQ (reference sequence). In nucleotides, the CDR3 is TGTGCCAGCAGCTTATTGACCGGGGAGGGTATCAATGAGCAGTTCTTC. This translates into CASSLLTGEGINEQFF.

The CDR3 sequence is CASSAGGGTSGLYEQFF. In nucleotides, the CDR3 is TGTGCCAGCAGCGCAGGGGGAGGGACTAGCGGTCTTTATGAGCAGTTCTTC. V and J are TRBV9 and TRBJ2-1; 11 bases align to TRBD2. There are 17 residues in the CDR3. Germline V gene sequence: CDR1 SGDLS, CDR2 YYNGEE. V shed 3 bases and J 8 bases; nucleotides not matched to a gene: 13.

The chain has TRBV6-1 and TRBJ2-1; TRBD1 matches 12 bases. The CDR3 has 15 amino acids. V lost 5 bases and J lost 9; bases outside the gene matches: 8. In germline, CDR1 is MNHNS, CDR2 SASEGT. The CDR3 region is CASSWRDRGLPEQFF. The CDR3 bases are TGTGCCAGCAGTTGGCGGGACAGGGGGCTCCCTGAGCAGTTCTTC.

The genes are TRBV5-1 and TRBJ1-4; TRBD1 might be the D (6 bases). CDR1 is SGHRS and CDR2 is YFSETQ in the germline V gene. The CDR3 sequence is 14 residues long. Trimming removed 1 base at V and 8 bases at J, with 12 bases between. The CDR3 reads CASSLTGSREKLFF. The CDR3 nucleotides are TGCGCCAGCAGCTTGACAGGGAGTAGGGAAAAACTGTTTTTT.

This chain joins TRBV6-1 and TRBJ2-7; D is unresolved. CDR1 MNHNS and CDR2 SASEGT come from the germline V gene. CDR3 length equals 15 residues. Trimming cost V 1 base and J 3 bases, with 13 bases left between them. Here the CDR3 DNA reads TGTGCCAGCAGTGAAGGTTACGGTAGTAACTACGAGCAGTACTTC. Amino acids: CASSEGYGSNYEQYF.

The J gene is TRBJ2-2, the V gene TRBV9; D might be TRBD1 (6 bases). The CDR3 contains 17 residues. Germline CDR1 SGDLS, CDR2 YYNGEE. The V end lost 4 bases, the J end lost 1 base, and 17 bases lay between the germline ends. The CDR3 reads CASSLGQPLENTGELFF. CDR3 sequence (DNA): TGTGCCAGCAGCCTAGGACAGCCACTGGAGAACACCGGGGAGCTGTTTTTT.

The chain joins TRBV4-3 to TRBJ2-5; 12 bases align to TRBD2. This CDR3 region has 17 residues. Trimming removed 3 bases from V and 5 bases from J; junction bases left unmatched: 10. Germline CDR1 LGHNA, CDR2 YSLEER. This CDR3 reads CASSQERLAGVLETQYF. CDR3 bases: TGCGCCAGCAGCCAGGAAAGACTAGCGGGAGTGCTGGAGACCCAGTACTTC.

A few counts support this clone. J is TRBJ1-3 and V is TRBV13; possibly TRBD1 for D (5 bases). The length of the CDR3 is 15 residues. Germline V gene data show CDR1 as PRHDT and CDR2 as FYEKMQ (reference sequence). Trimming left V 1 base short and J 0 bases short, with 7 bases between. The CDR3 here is CASSLEQASGNTIYF. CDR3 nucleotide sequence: TGTGCCAGCAGCTTAGAACAGGCCTCTGGAAACACCATATATTTT.